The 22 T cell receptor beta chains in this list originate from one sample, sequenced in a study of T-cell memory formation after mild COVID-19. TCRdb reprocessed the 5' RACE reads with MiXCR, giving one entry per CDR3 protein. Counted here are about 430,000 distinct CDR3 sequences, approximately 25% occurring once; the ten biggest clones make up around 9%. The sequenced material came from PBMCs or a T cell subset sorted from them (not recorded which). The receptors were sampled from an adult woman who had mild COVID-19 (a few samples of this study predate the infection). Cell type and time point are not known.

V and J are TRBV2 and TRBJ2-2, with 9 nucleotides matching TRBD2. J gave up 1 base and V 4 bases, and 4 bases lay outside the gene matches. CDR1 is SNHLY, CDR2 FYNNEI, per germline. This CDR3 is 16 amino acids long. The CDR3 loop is CASSATSGWNTGELFF. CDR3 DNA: TGTGCCAGCAGTGCGACTAGCGGATGGAACACCGGGGAGCTGTTTTTT.

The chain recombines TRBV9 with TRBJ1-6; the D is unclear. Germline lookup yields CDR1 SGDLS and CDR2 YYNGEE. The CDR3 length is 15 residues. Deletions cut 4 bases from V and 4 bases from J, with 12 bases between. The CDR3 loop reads CASSPLIKYNSPLHF. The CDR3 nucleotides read TGTGCCAGCAGCCCCCTCATTAAGTATAATTCACCCCTCCACTTT.

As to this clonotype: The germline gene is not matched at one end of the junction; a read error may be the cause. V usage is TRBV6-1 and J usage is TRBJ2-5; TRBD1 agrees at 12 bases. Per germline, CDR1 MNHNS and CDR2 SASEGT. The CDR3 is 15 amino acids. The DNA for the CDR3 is TGTGCCAGCTGTGAAGGGACAGGGGGCGCCCAGACCCAGTACTTC. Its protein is CASCEGTGGAQTQYF.

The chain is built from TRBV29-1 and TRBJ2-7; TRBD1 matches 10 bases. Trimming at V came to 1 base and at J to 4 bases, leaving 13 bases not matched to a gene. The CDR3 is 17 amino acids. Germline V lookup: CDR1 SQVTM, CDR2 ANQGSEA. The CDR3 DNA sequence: TGCAGCGTTGAAGCCCCCGCACGACAGGGGGCGCGGTACGAGCAGTACTTC. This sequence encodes CSVEAPARQGARYEQYF.

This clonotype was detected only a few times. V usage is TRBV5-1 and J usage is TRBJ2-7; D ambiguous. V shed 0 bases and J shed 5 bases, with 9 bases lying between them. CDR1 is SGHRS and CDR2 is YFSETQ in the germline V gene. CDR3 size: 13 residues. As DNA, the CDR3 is TGCGCCAGCAGCTTGGGGGGTGGAGACGAGCAGTACTTC. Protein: CASSLGGGDEQYF.

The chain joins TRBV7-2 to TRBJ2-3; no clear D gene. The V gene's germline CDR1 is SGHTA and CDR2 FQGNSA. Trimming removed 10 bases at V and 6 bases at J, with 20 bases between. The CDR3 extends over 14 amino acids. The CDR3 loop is CANTERSLADTQYF. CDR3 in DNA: TGTGCCAACACGGAGCGTAGTCTGGCGGATACGCAGTATTTT.

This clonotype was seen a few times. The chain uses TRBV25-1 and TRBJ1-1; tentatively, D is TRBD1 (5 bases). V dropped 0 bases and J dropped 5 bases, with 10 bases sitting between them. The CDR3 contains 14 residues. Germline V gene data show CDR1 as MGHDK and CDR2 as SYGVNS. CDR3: CASSEYLGETEAFF. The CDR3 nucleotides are TGTGCCAGCAGTGAATATTTAGGGGAAACTGAAGCTTTCTTT.

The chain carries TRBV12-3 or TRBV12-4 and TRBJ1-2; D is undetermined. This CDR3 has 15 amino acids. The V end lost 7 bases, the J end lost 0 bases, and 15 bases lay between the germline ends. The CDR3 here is CASKLRETANYGYTF. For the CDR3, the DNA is TGTGCCAGCAAACTCCGGGAGACTGCTAACTATGGCTACACCTTC.

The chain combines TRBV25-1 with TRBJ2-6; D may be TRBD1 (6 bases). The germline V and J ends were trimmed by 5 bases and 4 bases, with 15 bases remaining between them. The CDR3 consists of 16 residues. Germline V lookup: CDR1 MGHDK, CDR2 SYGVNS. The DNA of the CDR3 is TGTGCCAGCAGTCCCCGGGACACTGGGGGGGCCAACGTCCTGACTTTC. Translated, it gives CASSPRDTGGANVLTF.

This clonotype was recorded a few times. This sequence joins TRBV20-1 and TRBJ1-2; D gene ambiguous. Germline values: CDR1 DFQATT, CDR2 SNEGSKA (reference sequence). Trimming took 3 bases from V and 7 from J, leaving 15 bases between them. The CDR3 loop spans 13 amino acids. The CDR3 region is CSASPGTLRGYTF. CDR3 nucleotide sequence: TGCAGTGCTAGTCCCGGTACTCTCCGTGGCTACACCTTC.

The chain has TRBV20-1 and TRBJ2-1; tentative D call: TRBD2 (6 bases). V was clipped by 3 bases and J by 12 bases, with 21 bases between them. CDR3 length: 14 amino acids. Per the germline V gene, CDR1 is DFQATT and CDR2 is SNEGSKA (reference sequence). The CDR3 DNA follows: TGCAGTGCTAGGGATCCGATGGCGGCCGGGGGGCAGTTCTTC. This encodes CSARDPMAAGGQFF.

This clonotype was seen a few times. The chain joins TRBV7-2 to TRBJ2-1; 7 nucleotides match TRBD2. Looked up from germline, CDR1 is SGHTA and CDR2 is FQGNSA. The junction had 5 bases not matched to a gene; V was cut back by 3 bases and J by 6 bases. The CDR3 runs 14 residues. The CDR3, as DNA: TGTGCCAGCAGCTTTGTTGGGACTACCAATGAGCAGTTCTTC. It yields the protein CASSFVGTTNEQFF.

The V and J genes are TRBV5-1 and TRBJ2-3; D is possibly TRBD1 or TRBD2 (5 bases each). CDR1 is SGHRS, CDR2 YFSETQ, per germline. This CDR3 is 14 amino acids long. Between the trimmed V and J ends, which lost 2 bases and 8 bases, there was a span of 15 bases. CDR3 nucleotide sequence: TGCGCCAGCAGCTTAATCGAGGGTGGGGGTACGCAGTATTTT. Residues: CASSLIEGGGTQYF.

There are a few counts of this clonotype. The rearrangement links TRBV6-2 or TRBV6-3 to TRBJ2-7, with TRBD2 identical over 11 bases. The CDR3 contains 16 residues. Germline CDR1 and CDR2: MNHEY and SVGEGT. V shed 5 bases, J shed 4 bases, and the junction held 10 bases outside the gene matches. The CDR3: CASSPQRLAGRYEQYF. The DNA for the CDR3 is TGTGCCAGCAGTCCGCAGAGACTAGCGGGACGTTACGAGCAGTACTTC.

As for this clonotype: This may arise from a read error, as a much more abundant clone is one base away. Here the CDR3 reads CASSQGILLQGYTF. CDR3 in DNA: TGTGCCAGCAGCCAGGGGATACTGCTACAGGGCTACACCTTC. V gene TRBV4-2 combines with J gene TRBJ1-2; the D is unclear. Trimming pared 3 bases from V and 8 bases from J, leaving 16 bases between. CDR3 size: 14 residues. Germline assignment: CDR1 LGHNA and CDR2 YNFKEQ.

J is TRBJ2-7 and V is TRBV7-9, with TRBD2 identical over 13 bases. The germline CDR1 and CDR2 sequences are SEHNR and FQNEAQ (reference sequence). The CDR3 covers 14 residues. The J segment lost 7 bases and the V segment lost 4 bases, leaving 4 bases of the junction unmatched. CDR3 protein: CASSYPGLAGEQYF. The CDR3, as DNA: TGTGCCAGCAGCTACCCGGGACTAGCGGGAGAGCAGTACTTC.

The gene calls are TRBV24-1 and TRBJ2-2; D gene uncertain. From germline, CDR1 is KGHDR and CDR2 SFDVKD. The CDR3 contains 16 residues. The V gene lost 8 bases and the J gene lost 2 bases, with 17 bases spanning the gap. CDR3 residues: CATTRGAGVNTGELFF. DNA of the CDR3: TGTGCCACCACCCGAGGAGCAGGAGTCAACACCGGGGAGCTGTTTTTT.

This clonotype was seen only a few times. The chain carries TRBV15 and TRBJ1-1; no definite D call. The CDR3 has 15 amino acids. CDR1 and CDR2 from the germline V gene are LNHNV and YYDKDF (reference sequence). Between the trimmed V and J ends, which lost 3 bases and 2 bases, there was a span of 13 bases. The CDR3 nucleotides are TGTGCCACCAGCAGCCCGGGGTGGGGTAACACTGAAGCTTTCTTT. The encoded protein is CATSSPGWGNTEAFF. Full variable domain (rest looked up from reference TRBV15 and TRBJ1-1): DAMVIQNPRYQVTQFGKPVTLSCSQTLNHNVMYWYQQKSSQAPKLLFHYYDKDFNNEADTPDNFQSRRPNTSFCFLDIRSPGLGDTAMYLCATSSPGWGNTEAFFGQGTRLTVV.

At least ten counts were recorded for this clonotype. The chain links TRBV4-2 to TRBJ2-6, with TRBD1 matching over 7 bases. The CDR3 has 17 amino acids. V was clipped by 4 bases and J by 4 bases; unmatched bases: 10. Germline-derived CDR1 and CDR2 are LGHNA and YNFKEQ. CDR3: CASSLRQGSTGANVLTF. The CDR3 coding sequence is TGTGCCAGCAGCCTACGACAGGGATCTACCGGGGCCAACGTCCTGACTTTC.

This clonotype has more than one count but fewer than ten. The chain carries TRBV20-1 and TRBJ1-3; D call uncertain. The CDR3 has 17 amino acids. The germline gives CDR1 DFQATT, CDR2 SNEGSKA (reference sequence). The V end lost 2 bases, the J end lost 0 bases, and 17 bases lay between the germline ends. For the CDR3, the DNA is TGCAGTGCTAGAAGGTTGGGCCCAAACCTCTCTGGAAACACCATATATTTT. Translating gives CSARRLGPNLSGNTIYF.

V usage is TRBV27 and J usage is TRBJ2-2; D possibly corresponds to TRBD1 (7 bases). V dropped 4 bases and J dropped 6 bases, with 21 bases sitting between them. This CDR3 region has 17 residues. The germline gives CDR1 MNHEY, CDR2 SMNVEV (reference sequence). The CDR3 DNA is TGTGCCAGCAGTTCCGGGACAGACTTCCCGGGGGCCGGGGAGCTGTTTTTT. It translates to CASSSGTDFPGAGELFF.

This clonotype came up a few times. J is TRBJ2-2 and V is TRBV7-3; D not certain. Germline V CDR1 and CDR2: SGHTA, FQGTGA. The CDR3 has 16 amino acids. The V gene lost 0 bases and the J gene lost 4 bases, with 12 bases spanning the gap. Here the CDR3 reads CASSLTRVPGTGELFF. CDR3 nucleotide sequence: TGTGCCAGCAGCTTAACACGGGTTCCGGGCACCGGGGAGCTGTTTTTT.